The TCR beta chain described here comes from a study of blood T cells in healthy people across ages. Concerning this clonotype: Its cognate antigen is unknown.

Combining a sample-barcoded 5' primer with a J-beta primer mix, a second PCR ran for roughly 6 to 12 cycles. TCRdb ran MiXCR on the 5' RACE reads and lists one entry per CDR3 protein. The data show about 670,000 distinct CDR3 sequences, with less than 45% seen just once and approximately 29% held by the top ten. Study-wide results and limits: Measured against age, TCR beta diversity per million T cells decreased in a roughly linear manner.

Germline CDR1 reads MGHDK; CDR2 reads SYGVNS. There are 16 residues in the CDR3. The junction had 12 bases not matched to a gene; V was cut back by 5 bases and J by 8 bases. This sequence was found in an elderly man in good health. J is TRBJ2-1 and V is TRBV25-1, with 10 bases aligning to TRBD1. Sequenced material: blood. CDR3 sequence reads: CASSPDWDRGPHEQFF. CDR3 in DNA: TGTGCCAGCAGTCCAGACTGGGACAGGGGTCCCCATGAGCAGTTCTTC.